This T cell receptor beta chain was recovered during a study of T cell repertoires in cytomegalovirus infection. As for this clonotype: What it binds is unknown.

TCRdb redid the calling of the reads with MiXCR, one entry per CDR3 protein. The sample consists of around 750,000 distinct CDR3 sequences, 32% of them appearing once. The specimen comprised cultured CD8+ T cells from PBMCs, sampled from culture after CMV antigen stimulation. The TCR originated in a human donor in good health (CMV status not recorded). Some clones in this sample may be carry-over from other donors' samples.

The CDR3 sequence is CASSWTSGAQEYF. DNA for the CDR3: TGTGCCAGCAGCTGGACTAGCGGGGCTCAGGAGTACTTC. The rearrangement links TRBV12-3 or TRBV12-4 to TRBJ2-5; 12 positions match TRBD2. CDR3 length: 13 residues. V dropped 6 bases and J dropped 12; count of bases not matched to a gene: 8.